A single sample is the source of the 5 T cell receptor beta chains below, sequenced in a study of vaccination and CD4 T cells after COVID-19. The antigens for these receptors are not known. The treatment was: approximately 9-day PBMC culture with coronavirus spike peptide pools or control peptides (ViraFEST assay). Cultured CD4+ T cell DNA underwent sequencing with the Oncomine TCR Beta short-read assay. From the PCR reads, TCRdb called clonotypes with MiXCR, one entry per CDR3 protein. The data contain about 17,000 distinct CDR3 sequences, around 40% of them singletons. The sequencing used CD4+ T cells from blood, cultured in vitro, collected after SARS-CoV-2 vaccination. These receptors all come from a human donor who had recovered from COVID-19.

This clonotype was counted a few times. CDR3 amino acids: CSARTTQETQYF. CDR3 DNA sequence: TGCAGTGCTCGGACAACCCAAGAGACCCAGTACTTC. V and J are TRBV20-1 and TRBJ2-5; D may be TRBD1 (5 bases). The CDR3 loop spans 12 amino acids. Germline V lookup: CDR1 DFQATT, CDR2 SNEGSKA (reference sequence). Trimming took 5 bases from V and 1 from J, leaving 8 bases between them.

This clonotype showed up just once. The V gene is TRBV4-3, the J gene TRBJ1-2; possible D gene TRBD1, 6 bases. The CDR3 is made up of 13 amino acids. Between the trimmed V and J ends, which lost 0 bases and 7 bases, there was a span of 9 bases. Germline V gene sequence: CDR1 LGHNA, CDR2 YSLEER. The CDR3 here is CASSQEKGVGYTF. CDR3 bases: TGCGCCAGCAGCCAAGAGAAGGGGGTTGGCTACACCTTC.

The V call is TRBV6-1, the J call TRBJ1-5; D gene ambiguous. The CDR3 length is 18 residues. Deletions cut 5 bases from V and 5 bases from J, with 25 bases between. CDR1 is MNHNS and CDR2 is SASEGT in the germline V gene. The CDR3 DNA is TGTGCCAGCAGTCCTGGAATAGTAAAGACGCGGCGGTATCAGCCCCAGCATTTT. Translation gives CASSPGIVKTRRYQPQHF.

The chain joins TRBV24-1 to TRBJ2-1, with a tentative D call TRBD2 (6 bases). The CDR3 runs to 13 residues. The germline gives CDR1 KGHDR, CDR2 SFDVKD. Trimming took off 5 bases at V and 9 bases at J, with 13 bases between the two ends. The CDR3 DNA reads TGTGCCACCAGTGGCTTGGCGGGACTTGAGCAGTTCTTC. It encodes CATSGLAGLEQFF.

The chain has TRBV6-1 and TRBJ2-7; D may be TRBD1 (6 bases). Trimming pared 8 bases from V and 0 bases from J, leaving 14 bases between. CDR3 length: 14 amino acids. Germline V gives CDR1 MNHNS, CDR2 SASEGT. The CDR3 coding sequence is TGTGCCAGCGAATTGGACAGCACCTCCTACGAGCAGTACTTC. It specifies CASELDSTSYEQYF.